The clone carrying this T cell receptor (beta chain) was observed a single time. Using immunoSEQ multiplex PCR, the repertoire was profiled, and TCRdb retains in-frame clones only, with some absent. The repertoire holds about 280,000 clones, with 85% as singletons. This CDR3 region has 15 residues. V was trimmed by 4 bases and J by 7 bases, leaving 19 bases between them. The germline V gene has CDR1 SQVTM and CDR2 ANQGSEA. This entry belongs to a study of blood T cell repertoires in COVID-19. Participants' reported clinical history set cohort assignment. The receptor was derived from a woman aged 45-65 years who had recovered from COVID-19. The sequencing sample was made of PBMCs or T cells enriched from blood (not recorded which). The chain employs TRBV29-1 and TRBJ2-2; no reliable D call. The CDR3, as DNA: TGCAGCGTTGCAGTTACGACTTTCGGTGGCGGGGAGCTGTTTTTT. Its translation is CSVAVTTFGGGELFF.